These 29 T cell receptor beta chains came from one sample sequenced in a study of T cell changes during pregnancy in multiple sclerosis (dated by TCRdb to the late 2010s). Libraries came from the immunoSEQ multiplex PCR assay. The table comes from immuneACCESS by way of TCRdb, which keeps in-frame sequences with V and J called. Part of the clones is missing from these tables; in studies checked, under half for an unresolved V gene and the rest for unknown reasons. This sample holds tens of thousands of clones; approximately 94% were observed only once. Jointly, the top ten make up about 0.84% of the sample. Sequenced here: peripheral blood, sampled in the third trimester of pregnancy. The receptors derive from a female donor with multiple sclerosis, enrolled in a pregnancy study.

The chain links TRBV18 to TRBJ2-2; 11 positions match TRBD2. In germline, CDR1 is KGHSH, CDR2 LQKENI. V was pared by 3 bases and J by 9 bases, with 15 bases of the junction left unmatched. The CDR3 runs to 18 residues. CDR3 region: CASSPGLGTSGPGWELFF. Written as DNA, the CDR3 is TGTGCCAGCTCACCGGGACTTGGGACTAGCGGTCCAGGCTGGGAGCTGTTTTTT.

The chain recombines TRBV7-8 with TRBJ2-7; TRBD2 agrees at 10 bases. Germline trimming cut 1 base from V and 2 bases from J; bases unmatched to any gene: 11. The CDR3 totals 18 residues. Per germline, CDR1 SGHVS and CDR2 FQNEAQ. The CDR3 loop reads CASSLGPSLAGEAYEQYF. Written as DNA, the CDR3 is TGTGCCAGCAGCTTAGGCCCCTCGCTAGCGGGAGAGGCCTACGAGCAGTACTTC.

This sequence joins TRBV9 and TRBJ2-7, with 9 bases fitting TRBD2. Trimming took 0 bases from V and 4 from J; bases not matched to a gene: 5. The CDR3 has 15 residues. Germline CDR1 and CDR2: SGDLS and YYNGEE. For the CDR3, the DNA is TGTGCCAGCAGCGTAGGTGGACTAGCGAGTTACGAGCAGTACTTC. The encoded protein is CASSVGGLASYEQYF.

The chain recombines TRBV6-5 with TRBJ2-7, with D possibly TRBD2 on 6 matching bases. The CDR3 is made up of 14 amino acids. Trimming stripped 4 bases from V and 2 bases from J, with 12 bases between. Germline assignment: CDR1 MNHEY and CDR2 SVGAGI. The CDR3 loop is CASSLGTGAYEQYF. CDR3 nucleotides: TGTGCCAGCAGTTTAGGGACTGGAGCCTACGAGCAGTACTTC.

The rearrangement joins TRBV29-1 to TRBJ1-2; TRBD1 is a possible D gene (6 bases). Germline V gene lookup returns CDR1 SQVTM and CDR2 ANQGSEA. Trimming removed 0 bases at V and 8 bases at J, with 22 bases between. The CDR3 loop spans 16 amino acids. CDR3 DNA sequence: TGCAGCGTTGAAGAGTGGGGGACAATTGACTGGGGCGGCTACACCTTC. As protein: CSVEEWGTIDWGGYTF.

The rearrangement uses TRBV5-4 and TRBJ1-4; D is undetermined. This CDR3 contains 12 residues. Trimming shortened V by 10 bases and J by 5 bases, and 12 bases separated the two germline ends. Germline V gene data show CDR1 as SGHNT and CDR2 as YYREEE (reference sequence). The CDR3 DNA follows: TGTGCCTGGAGGGAGACGAATGAAAAACTGTTTTTT. This encodes CAWRETNEKLFF.

The J gene is TRBJ1-1, the V gene TRBV27, with 7 bases aligning to TRBD1. J was trimmed by 0 bases and V by 6 bases; bases with no gene match: 10. The CDR3 loop spans 16 amino acids. The germline CDR1 and CDR2 sequences are MNHEY and SMNVEV (reference sequence). The CDR3 sequence is CASRGSRQGVNTEAFF. The CDR3 bases are TGTGCCAGCAGGGGAAGCAGACAGGGCGTGAACACTGAAGCTTTCTTT.

This clone came up once. DNA of the CDR3: TGTGCCAGCAGCCCTTGGACAGGAACGAACACTGAAGCTTTCTTT. It specifies CASSPWTGTNTEAFF. The chain links TRBV7-6 to TRBJ1-1; 7 positions match TRBD1. V lost 5 bases to trimming and J lost 1 base; unmatched junction nucleotides: 7. The CDR3 covers 15 residues. CDR1 and CDR2 from the germline V gene are SGHVS and FNYEAQ.

This clone was seen just once. The V and J genes are TRBV19 and TRBJ1-4, with 8 bases identical to TRBD1. CDR1 and CDR2 (germline): LNHDA, SQIVND (reference sequence). CDR3 length equals 13 residues. The junction had 6 bases not matched to a gene; V was cut back by 7 bases and J by 8 bases. CDR3 nucleotide sequence: TGTGCCAGTATGGACAGGGTGGAGGAAAAACTGTTTTTT. Protein sequence: CASMDRVEEKLFF.

J is TRBJ1-2 and V is TRBV27, with 11 bases matching TRBD1. The germline V gene has CDR1 MNHEY and CDR2 SMNVEV (reference sequence). The CDR3 contains 14 residues. J lost 8 bases, V lost 2 bases, and 4 bases had no gene match. The CDR3 nucleotides read TGTGCCAGCAGTTTAAGGACAGGGGGCAGGGGCTACACCTTC. The encoded protein is CASSLRTGGRGYTF.

The rearrangement links TRBV5-1 to TRBJ1-1, with TRBD1 matching over 7 bases. The CDR3 has 13 amino acids. The J segment lost 8 bases and the V segment lost 0 bases, leaving 4 bases of the junction unmatched. CDR1 is SGHRS and CDR2 is YFSETQ in the germline V gene. Here the CDR3 reads CASSLGTGLEAFF. For the CDR3, the DNA is TGCGCCAGCAGCTTGGGGACAGGACTAGAAGCTTTCTTT.

The V gene is TRBV2, the J gene TRBJ1-1, with a tentative D call TRBD1 (6 bases). The CDR3 has 18 residues. CDR1 is SNHLY and CDR2 is FYNNEI in the germline V gene. With 6 bases removed from V and 6 bases from J, the gap between germline ends came to 29 bases. The CDR3 DNA reads as TGTGCCAGCAGCTGTCCACATCCCGGATGCCAGGGGCCAGCTGAAGCTTTCTTT. It specifies CASSCPHPGCQGPAEAFF.

The rearrangement uses TRBV4-2 and TRBJ2-2; D may be TRBD2 (6 bases). The CDR3 runs 15 residues. Germline lookup yields CDR1 LGHNA and CDR2 YNFKEQ. Between the trimmed V and J ends, which lost 4 bases and 3 bases, there was a span of 12 bases. CDR3 in amino acids: CASSRGTPHTGELFF. DNA of the CDR3: TGTGCCAGCAGCCGCGGGACTCCCCACACCGGGGAGCTGTTTTTT.

CDR3 protein: CASSVATLGGLPSYAEQFF. The CDR3 DNA is TGTGCCAGCAGCGTAGCTACTCTTGGGGGCCTGCCGTCTTACGCTGAGCAGTTCTTC. This rearrangement joins TRBV9 to TRBJ2-1; a possible D gene is TRBD1 (6 bases). The germline CDR1 and CDR2 sequences are SGDLS and YYNGEE. The germline V and J ends were trimmed by 0 bases and 9 bases, with 28 bases remaining between them. The CDR3 sequence is 19 residues long.

The rearrangement uses TRBV27 and TRBJ1-2; D is undetermined. Germline V gene data show CDR1 as MNHEY and CDR2 as SMNVEV (reference sequence). This CDR3 has 13 residues. The germline V and J ends were trimmed by 5 bases and 5 bases, with 12 bases remaining between them. The CDR3 DNA is TGTGCCAGCAGTCCCGGACTGAAATATGGCTACACCTTC. Amino acid sequence: CASSPGLKYGYTF.

The V and J genes are TRBV13 and TRBJ2-5, with 7 bases fitting TRBD1. J lost 5 bases, V lost 2 bases, and 5 bases had no gene match. Germline CDR1 PRHDT, CDR2 FYEKMQ (reference sequence). CDR3 size: 14 residues. In DNA, the CDR3 is TGTGCCAGCAGCTTAAACAGGGGTCAGGAGACCCAGTACTTC. Protein sequence: CASSLNRGQETQYF.

This chain joins TRBV29-1 and TRBJ1-2, with TRBD1 matching over 7 bases. V lost 8 bases and J lost 8; bases outside the gene matches: 17. The CDR3 is 14 residues long. Germline assignment: CDR1 SQVTM and CDR2 ANQGSEA. The CDR3 here is CSCKRGRGDAGYTF. In nucleotides, the CDR3 is TGCAGCTGTAAGCGCGGCAGGGGGGATGCGGGCTACACCTTC. Looking up the rest from reference TRBV29-1 and TRBJ1-2 gives the full variable domain: SAVISQKPSRDICQRGTSLTIQCQVDSQVTMMFWYRQQPGQSLTLIATANQGSEATYESGFVIDKFPISRPNLTFSTLTVSNMSPEDSSIYLCSCKRGRGDAGYTFGSGTRLTVV.

The V gene is TRBV7-9, the J gene TRBJ2-1, with 10 bases matching TRBD2. After removal of 4 bases from V and 8 bases from J, the junction contained 14 bases not matched to a gene. The CDR3 loop spans 17 amino acids. Per germline, CDR1 SEHNR and CDR2 FQNEAQ (reference sequence). Here the CDR3 reads CASSWGLATAVGDEQFF. The CDR3 DNA follows: TGTGCCAGCAGCTGGGGACTAGCGACAGCCGTGGGGGATGAGCAGTTCTTC.

The chain joins TRBV6-1 to TRBJ1-1; possible D gene TRBD1, 5 bases. The CDR3 totals 15 residues. Trimming shortened V by 3 bases and J by 2 bases, and 13 bases separated the two germline ends. Per the germline V gene, CDR1 is MNHNS and CDR2 is SASEGT. The DNA of the CDR3 is TGTGCCAGCAGTGACAGAACAGGCGGCAACACTGAAGCTTTCTTT. It yields the protein CASSDRTGGNTEAFF.

This sequence joins TRBV2 and TRBJ1-5; 10 nucleotides match TRBD1. The CDR3 length is 15 residues. CDR1 is SNHLY, CDR2 FYNNEI, per germline. The trim removed 6 bases at V and 5 bases at J, leaving 7 bases unmatched. This CDR3 is CASRMTGGIDQPQHF. The CDR3 DNA reads TGTGCCAGCAGGATGACAGGGGGCATCGATCAGCCCCAGCATTTT.

The V and J genes are TRBV18 and TRBJ2-2; 7 bases match TRBD1. The germline CDR1 and CDR2 sequences are KGHSH and LQKENI. Trimming at V came to 3 bases and at J to 5 bases, leaving 6 bases not matched to a gene. The length of the CDR3 is 15 residues. CDR3 sequence: CASSPRQGRTGELFF. In DNA form, the CDR3 reads TGTGCCAGCTCACCCCGACAGGGTAGGACCGGGGAGCTGTTTTTT.

The rearrangement links TRBV7-8 to TRBJ1-1; 9 positions match TRBD1. The CDR3 runs 16 residues. The trim removed 3 bases at V and 0 bases at J, leaving 5 bases unmatched. CDR1 is SGHVS and CDR2 is FQNEAQ in the germline V gene. The CDR3 loop is CASSFWGQGMNTEAFF. As DNA, the CDR3 is TGTGCCAGCAGCTTTTGGGGACAGGGAATGAACACTGAAGCTTTCTTT.

The chain carries TRBV9 and TRBJ2-3; perhaps TRBD1 as D (5 bases). The germline V and J ends were trimmed by 3 bases and 1 base, with 15 bases remaining between them. The CDR3 length is 16 residues. Germline V gives CDR1 SGDLS, CDR2 YYNGEE. CDR3 sequence: CASSEGVGPGTDTQYF. The CDR3 DNA reads as TGTGCCAGCAGCGAAGGAGTGGGGCCGGGCACAGATACGCAGTATTTT. Complete variable domain (other parts from reference TRBV9 and TRBJ2-3): DSGVTQTPKHLITATGQRVTLRCSPRSGDLSVYWYQQSLDQGLQFLIQYYNGEERAKGNILERFSAQQFPDLHSELNLSSLELGDSALYFCASSEGVGPGTDTQYFGPGTRLTVL.

The rearrangement joins TRBV5-4 to TRBJ1-1; 8 bases align to TRBD1. V lost 3 bases to trimming and J lost 11 bases; unmatched junction nucleotides: 9. The germline gives CDR1 SGHNT, CDR2 YYREEE (reference sequence). The CDR3 covers 13 residues. CDR3 sequence (DNA): TGTGCCAGCAGCTCCGCTTCGGACAGGGATGCTTTCTTT. This gives the protein CASSSASDRDAFF.

This chain links TRBV5-4 with TRBJ2-7, with D maybe TRBD1 (5 bases). The CDR3 extends over 13 amino acids. CDR1 and CDR2 (germline): SGHNT, YYREEE (reference sequence). The ends were cut back, 1 base at V and 5 bases at J, with 10 bases in the middle. The CDR3 nucleotides read TGTGCCAGCAGCTTGCCAGGGTCGGACGAGCAGTACTTC. Amino acid sequence: CASSLPGSDEQYF.

The chain carries TRBV2 and TRBJ1-2; TRBD1 agrees at 9 bases. Germline-derived CDR1 and CDR2 are SNHLY and FYNNEI. This CDR3 region has 17 residues. Trimming at V came to 9 bases and at J to 2 bases, leaving 16 bases not matched to a gene. For the CDR3, the DNA is TGTGCCAGAAAATCCCGTTCTCGGGACAGGGAGAACTATGGCTACACCTTC. Protein sequence: CARKSRSRDRENYGYTF.

J is TRBJ2-2 and V is TRBV18, with TRBD1 matching 7 bases. Germline-derived CDR1 and CDR2 are KGHSH and LQKENI. Trimming took 3 bases from V and 4 from J; bases not matched to a gene: 5. CDR3 length equals 15 residues. The CDR3 bases are TGTGCCAGCTCACCGAAGGGGGCAGGCACCGGGGAGCTGTTTTTT. Protein sequence: CASSPKGAGTGELFF.

The genes are TRBV27 and TRBJ1-1; D is unresolved. V gave up 2 bases and J gave up 3 bases, with 7 bases separating them. This CDR3 is built from 13 residues. CDR1 MNHEY and CDR2 SMNVEV come from the germline V gene (reference sequence). The CDR3 bases are TGTGCCAGCAGTTTACTCTTATACACTGAAGCTTTCTTT. This translates into CASSLLLYTEAFF.

This chain joins TRBV4-2 and TRBJ2-7; no clear D gene. Germline CDR1 LGHNA, CDR2 YNFKEQ. The CDR3 length is 15 residues. Between the trimmed V and J ends, which lost 1 base and 2 bases, there was a span of 12 bases. CDR3 loop: CASSQAQGGTYEQYF. DNA for the CDR3: TGTGCCAGCAGCCAAGCTCAAGGCGGCACCTACGAGCAGTACTTC.